This T cell receptor (beta chain) was documented in a study of CD4 and CD8 cells across lung adenocarcinoma regions. CDR1 and CDR2 (germline): MNHEY, SMNVEV (reference sequence). This CDR3 is built from 16 residues. In this sample, this clonotype turned up a few times. From the PCR reads, TCRdb called clonotypes with MiXCR, one entry per CDR3 protein. The top ten hold about 21% of the sample, which has around 25,000 distinct CDR3 sequences, 40% to 65% seen once. Material: CD4+ T cells from the center of a lung tumor. This chain uses TRBV27 with TRBJ2-1, with a tentative D call TRBD2 (7 bases). The J call is in doubt because the DNA end fits TRBJ2-7 better. The sequence derives from a male donor with lung adenocarcinoma. The CD4 and CD8 labels of this study may be unreliable. CDR3 DNA sequence: TGTGCCAGCAGTAACTTAGGTCGGGGGGCAACCTACGAGCAGTACTTC. This gives the protein CASSNLGRGATYEQYF.